The 30 T cell receptor beta chains in this list originate from one sample, sequenced in a study of tumor and adjacent non-tumor tissue in lung cancer. RNA was extracted from bulk tissue without any cell sorting. This non-tumor lung sample came from over 3 cm beyond the tumor edge. Three rounds of nested PCR, following a modified ARM-PCR protocol, produced the TCRbeta library. TCRdb re-called the multiplex PCR reads with MiXCR, one entry per CDR3 protein. Of tens of thousands of distinct CDR3 sequences in the sample, more than 55% were seen once. The specimen sequenced was distant non-tumor lung tissue. The receptors come from a man between 65 and 85 years old with non-small cell lung cancer.

This clonotype was observed at least ten times. The gene calls are TRBV4-1 and TRBJ1-5, with a weak D call TRBD1 (5 bases). Trimming shortened V by 2 bases and J by 1 base, and 15 bases separated the two germline ends. The CDR3 sequence is 17 residues long. CDR1 is MGHRA, CDR2 YSYEKL, per germline. The CDR3 is CASSQNPTTVSNQPQHF. CDR3 nucleotide sequence: TGCGCCAGCAGCCAAAATCCGACGACAGTCAGCAATCAGCCCCAGCATTTT.

As for this clonotype: Compared with germline, one end of the junction differs, possibly owing to a read error. This chain joins TRBV12-3 or TRBV12-4 and TRBJ2-2; 8 positions match TRBD1. The CDR3 spans 14 residues. The DNA of the CDR3 is TGTGGCAGCTGTTTACAGGGGGACACCGGGGAGCTGTTTTTT. Translated: CGSCLQGDTGELFF.

Turning to this clonotype: One end of the junction fails to match germline, which may point to a read error. The rearrangement uses TRBV6-1 and TRBJ2-2, with D perhaps TRBD1 (6 bases). Germline values: CDR1 MNHNS, CDR2 SASEGT. CDR3 size: 16 residues. CDR3 residues: CAISDSQGSDAGELSF. Written as DNA, the CDR3 is TGTGCCATCAGTGATTCACAGGGTTCGGACGCCGGGGAGCTGTCTTTT.

A note on this clonotype: At one end the junction does not follow the germline gene, possibly because of a read error. The chain couples TRBV6-1 to TRBJ2-2, with a weak D call TRBD2 (5 bases). The CDR3 consists of 14 residues. From germline, CDR1 is MNHNS and CDR2 SASEGT. The CDR3 sequence is CGSYTTENTGELFF. The CDR3 nucleotides read TGTGGCAGTTACACCACAGAGAACACCGGGGAGCTGTTTTTC.

V and J are TRBV29-1 and TRBJ2-6; D may be TRBD2 (6 bases). Germline CDR1 reads SQVTM; CDR2 reads ANQGSEA. Trimming stripped 4 bases from V and 4 bases from J, with 14 bases between. The CDR3 is 15 amino acids. The CDR3 loop reads CSVGGADSGANVLTF. The CDR3 DNA is TGCAGCGTTGGCGGGGCAGACTCAGGGGCCAACGTCCTGACTTTC.

This clonotype appeared many times. The chain uses TRBV29-1 and TRBJ2-7; maybe TRBD2 (6 bases). CDR1 is SQVTM, CDR2 ANQGSEA, per germline. There are 13 residues in the CDR3. V was cut by 7 bases and J by 1 base, with 14 bases left in between. The CDR3 DNA reads TGCAGCGCACGACTGGCGGGGTCCTACGAGCAGTACTTC. Protein product: CSARLAGSYEQYF.

On this clonotype: One junction end does not reproduce the germline sequence, and a read error may be involved. The chain couples TRBV6-2 or TRBV6-3 to TRBJ2-7, with no clear D. Germline V lookup: CDR1 MNHEY, CDR2 SVGEGT. The CDR3 runs 15 residues. CDR3 coding DNA: TGTGCCAGCACTTACTCGATGGAACAGCCCTACGAGCGGTACTTC. Protein: CASTYSMEQPYERYF.

Notes on this clonotype: This may be a read error: a much more frequent sequence differs by one nucleotide. This sequence joins TRBV14 and TRBJ2-7; perhaps D is TRBD1 or TRBD2 (5 bases each). This CDR3 is 16 amino acids long. CDR1 SGHDN and CDR2 FVKESK come from the germline V gene. Here the CDR3 reads CGSTPGPTNFHYEQYF. CDR3 in DNA: TGTGGCAGCACCCCGGGGCCTACCAATTTCCACTACGAGCAGTACTTC.

This clonotype was detected a few times. This may stem from a read error, because a much larger clone lies one nucleotide away. V is TRBV6-5 and J is TRBJ2-7; D gene uncertain. Germline-derived CDR1 and CDR2 are MNHEY and SVGAGI. The length of the CDR3 is 15 residues. CDR3 region: CASSYSLWGTYERYF. The CDR3, as DNA: TGTGCCAGCAGTTACTCGCTATGGGGTACCTACGAGCGGTACTTC.

Of note for this clonotype: One end of the junction does not line up with germline, which may come from a read error. CDR3 DNA: TGTGCCAGCAGCTCATGCACCGGGACAGGGAGTAATGGGCAGTTCTTC. Translation gives CASSSCTGTGSNGQFF. The genes are TRBV11-2 and TRBJ2-1, with 9 bases that match TRBD1. CDR3 size: 16 residues. CDR1 and CDR2 (germline): SGHAT, FQNNGV.

The chain is built from TRBV19 and TRBJ1-5, with D possibly matching TRBD1 (6 bases). Germline CDR1 and CDR2: LNHDA and SQIVND (reference sequence). The V end lost 1 base, the J end lost 4 bases, and 23 bases lay between the germline ends. The CDR3 has 19 amino acids. The CDR3 loop reads CASSIGRDKGTRLNQPQHF. In DNA form, the CDR3 reads TGTGCCAGTAGTATAGGCCGGGACAAGGGAACGCGGCTTAATCAGCCCCAGCATTTT.

Relative to its sample, this clonotype is medium-sized. The chain combines TRBV10-2 with TRBJ1-6, with D maybe TRBD1 (5 bases). From germline, CDR1 is WSHSY and CDR2 SAAADI. V dropped 0 bases and J dropped 5 bases, with 8 bases sitting between them. The CDR3 loop spans 15 amino acids. The CDR3 protein is CASSESGGDNSPLHF. CDR3 nucleotide sequence: TGCGCCAGCAGTGAGTCGGGGGGAGATAATTCACCCCTCCACTTT.

Comment on this clonotype: A read error may produce the germline difference seen at one junction end. V gene TRBV19 combines with J gene TRBJ2-4; D might be TRBD2 (6 bases). CDR1 is LNHDA and CDR2 is SQIVND in the germline V gene (reference sequence). CDR3 size: 15 residues. CDR3 protein: CASSIGLLGGNIPYF. Here the CDR3 DNA reads TGTGCCAGTAGTATCGGACTCCTCGGGGGAAACATTCCGTACTTC.

On this clonotype: At one of its ends the junction is not consistent with the germline gene, which may arise from a read error. The chain combines TRBV11-2 with TRBJ2-4; D is undetermined. This CDR3 contains 12 residues. The germline V gene encodes CDR1 SGHAT and CDR2 FQNNGV. The CDR3 spells CVSDLTKNIQYF. The CDR3, as DNA: TGTGTCAGCGACTTAACCAAAAACATTCAGTACTTC.

A remark on this clonotype: This clone may be a read error of a much larger clone one base away. The conserved phenylalanine or tryptophan normally closing the CDR3 is absent here, so this likely arose from a read error. The V call is TRBV12-3 or TRBV12-4, the J call TRBJ2-2; 7 positions match TRBD1. The CDR3 totals 14 residues. V trimming: 2 bases; J trimming: 3 bases; junction bases outside the gene matches: 0. The CDR3 loop reads CASSLQGDTGELFC. The DNA for the CDR3 is TGTGCCAGCAGTTTACAGGGGGACACCGGGGAGCTGTTTTGT.

Comments on this clonotype: Mismatch with germline at one junction end may stem from a read error. This chain uses TRBV11-3 with TRBJ2-4; TRBD1 matches at 7 bases. In germline, CDR1 is SGHNT, CDR2 YENEEA. This CDR3 has 16 amino acids. The CDR3 nucleotides are TGTGCCAGCAGCTGGAACAGGGGTAATCCCAAAAACATTCAATACTTC. Protein product: CASSWNRGNPKNIQYF.

Of note for this clonotype: The conserved phenylalanine or tryptophan normally closing the CDR3 is absent here, so this likely arose from a read error. The rearrangement links TRBV5-6 to TRBJ2-7; D call uncertain. The CDR3 has 14 residues. The germline V gene has CDR1 SGHDT and CDR2 YYEEEE. The CDR3 loop is CASSLFSNSNEQYL. For the CDR3, the DNA is TGTGCCAGCAGCTTGTTTTCAAACTCCAACGAGCAGTACCTC.

The chain employs TRBV7-8 and TRBJ2-1; D remains ambiguous. Germline values: CDR1 SGHVS, CDR2 FQNEAQ. V shed 3 bases and J shed 4 bases, with 16 bases lying between them. CDR3 length: 16 residues. CDR3 nucleotides: TGTGCCAGCAGCTTGAGAGACGCGGTGGGTTACAATGAGCAGTTCTTC. It codes for CASSLRDAVGYNEQFF.

With regard to this clonotype: A read error may account for a junction end that differs from germline. This chain joins TRBV28 and TRBJ1-6; no clear D. The germline CDR1 and CDR2 sequences are MDHEN and SYDVKM. This CDR3 region has 16 residues. The CDR3 loop is CASSFPGSSYNSPLHF. In nucleotides, the CDR3 is TGTGCCAGCAGTTTCCCCGGGAGCTCCTATAATTCGCCCCTCCACTTT.

In the case of this clonotype: A junction end diverges from the germline sequence, so it may reflect a read error. The chain has TRBV20-1 and TRBJ1-5, with D perhaps TRBD1 (6 bases). Germline values: CDR1 DFQATT, CDR2 SNEGSKA (reference sequence). The CDR3 is 15 amino acids. The DNA of the CDR3 is TGCATTGCTAGAGAACAGACAGGAAGCAATCAGCCCCAGCATTTT. This gives the protein CIAREQTGSNQPQHF.

Of note for this clonotype: A junction boundary mismatches the germline segment, possibly from a read error. The V and J genes are TRBV11-2 and TRBJ2-5, with 7 bases lining up with TRBD2. The germline V gene encodes CDR1 SGHAT and CDR2 FQNNGV. The CDR3 totals 14 residues. The CDR3 loop is CACSSWEGQETQYF. As DNA, the CDR3 is TGTGCCTGCAGCTCATGGGAGGGCCAGGAGACCCAGTACTTC.

About this clonotype itself: This is likely a read error, given that the CDR3 carries no conserved phenylalanine or tryptophan at its end. This chain connects TRBV11-2 to TRBJ2-4; TRBD1 matches at 10 bases. The CDR3 is made up of 15 amino acids. V lost 0 bases and J lost 13; bases outside the gene matches: 9. The germline V gene encodes CDR1 SGHAT and CDR2 FQNNGV. In DNA form, the CDR3 reads TGTGCCAGCAGCTTAGAGGGGGGACAGGGGTCCACGCAGTACTCA. Translated, it gives CASSLEGGQGSTQYS.

This chain connects TRBV28 to TRBJ2-2, with D tentatively TRBD1 (5 bases). Germline values: CDR1 MDHEN, CDR2 SYDVKM. The length of the CDR3 is 14 residues. With 6 bases removed from V and 6 bases from J, the gap between germline ends came to 14 bases. In nucleotides, the CDR3 is TGTGCCAGCAGCCTTGACCAAGGGGCCGGGGAGCTGTTTTTT. Amino acids: CASSLDQGAGELFF. Looking up the rest from reference TRBV28 and TRBJ2-2 gives the full variable domain: DVKVTQSSRYLVKRTGEKVFLECVQDMDHENMFWYRQDPGLGLRLIYFSYDVKMKEKGDIPEGYSVSREKKERFSLILESASTNQTSMYLCASSLDQGAGELFFGEGSRLTVL.

For this clonotype: A read error may account for a junction end that differs from germline. The chain employs TRBV10-3 and TRBJ1-1; D remains ambiguous. Per the germline V gene, CDR1 is ENHRY and CDR2 is SYGVKD. This CDR3 comprises 15 residues. CDR3 region: CAISELADLNTEASF. CDR3 sequence (DNA): TGTGCCATCAGTGAGTTGGCAGATTTAAACACTGAAGCTTCCTTT.

As regards this clonotype: At one end the junction does not follow the germline gene, possibly because of a read error. The chain links TRBV5-6 to TRBJ1-4; D call uncertain. CDR1 and CDR2 (germline): SGHDT, YYEEEE. This CDR3 is 16 amino acids long. In nucleotides, the CDR3 is TGTGCCGGCAGCTTGGAACCGTCCTCTTTTGGAGAAAAACTGTTTTTT. Translating gives CAGSLEPSSFGEKLFF.

V gene TRBV14 combines with J gene TRBJ1-2, with TRBD1 identical over 8 bases. The CDR3 extends over 17 amino acids. Germline CDR1 is SGHDN and CDR2 is FVKESK. V shed 7 bases and J 7 bases; nucleotides not matched to a gene: 20. This CDR3 reads CASKQARGQGSSRGYTF. CDR3 bases: TGTGCCAGCAAGCAAGCCCGAGGACAGGGTTCTTCGCGTGGCTACACCTTC.

This sequence joins TRBV6-2 or TRBV6-3 and TRBJ2-7, with 11 bases matching TRBD2. Germline values: CDR1 MNHEY, CDR2 SVGEGT. V trimming: 7 bases; J trimming: 6 bases; junction bases outside the gene matches: 11. There are 15 residues in the CDR3. CDR3 sequence (DNA): TGTGCCAGCACCTCCGGGACTAGCGGCCCCCGCGAGCAGTACTTC. Translated: CASTSGTSGPREQYF.

Concerning this clonotype itself: This CDR3 fails to terminate in the conserved phenylalanine or tryptophan, so it likely reflects a read error. The chain has TRBV28 and TRBJ1-5; a possible D gene is TRBD1 (5 bases). This CDR3 is built from 12 residues. V was cut by 3 bases and J by 9 bases, with 9 bases left in between. Germline CDR1 MDHEN, CDR2 SYDVKM. The CDR3 sequence: CASSLLGVPQHS. CDR3 in DNA: TGTGCCAGCAGTTTGCTGGGGGTGCCCCAGCATTCT.

As regards this clonotype: A much larger clone differs by one base, so this may be a read error. This chain connects TRBV12-3 or TRBV12-4 to TRBJ1-5; D gene ambiguous. With 1 base removed from V and 2 bases from J, the gap between germline ends came to 6 bases. This CDR3 contains 14 residues. The chain's CDR3 is CASSLEGGNQPQHF. The CDR3 DNA is TGTGCCAGCAGTTTAGAGGGCGGCAATCAGCCCCAGCATTTT.

This clonotype was observed a handful of times. The V call is TRBV20-1, the J call TRBJ1-1, with TRBD1 identical over 8 bases. The ends lost 5 bases at V and 1 base at J; junction bases unmatched: 3. This CDR3 spans 13 amino acids. Germline V CDR1 and CDR2: DFQATT, SNEGSKA (reference sequence). The CDR3 sequence: CSAGTGTNTEAFF. CDR3 nucleotides: TGCAGTGCTGGGACAGGAACGAACACTGAAGCTTTCTTT.